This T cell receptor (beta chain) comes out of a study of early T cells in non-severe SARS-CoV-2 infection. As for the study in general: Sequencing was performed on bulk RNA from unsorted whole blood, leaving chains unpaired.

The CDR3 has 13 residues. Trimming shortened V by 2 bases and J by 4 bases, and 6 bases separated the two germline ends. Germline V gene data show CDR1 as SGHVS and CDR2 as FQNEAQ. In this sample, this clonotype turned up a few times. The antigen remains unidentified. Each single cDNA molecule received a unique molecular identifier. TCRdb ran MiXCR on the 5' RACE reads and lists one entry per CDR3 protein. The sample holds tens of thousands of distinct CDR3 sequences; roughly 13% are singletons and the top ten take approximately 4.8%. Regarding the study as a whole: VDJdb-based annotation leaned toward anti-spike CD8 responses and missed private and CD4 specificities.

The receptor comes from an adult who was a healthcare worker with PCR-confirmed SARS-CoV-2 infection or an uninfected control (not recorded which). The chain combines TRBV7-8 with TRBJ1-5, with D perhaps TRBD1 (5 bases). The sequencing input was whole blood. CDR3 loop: CASSLTGNQPQHF. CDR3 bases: TGTGCCAGCAGCTTAACAGGAAATCAGCCCCAGCATTTT.